The present TCR beta chain was sequenced within a study of cytomegalovirus exposure and HLA in healthy donors. Study results and limitations: Other equally common chains were less clonally expanded than HLA-associated TCR beta chains, a later analysis showed.

With 60 Vbeta and 13 Jbeta primers, the PCR was carried out. Generated by immunoSEQ multiplex PCR, the TCRdb table keeps only in-frame clones and is missing some. The data hold over 200,000 clones, with about 70% observed a single time. With regard to this clone: Antigen: not known.

Germline V gene lookup returns CDR1 SGHKS and CDR2 YYEKEE (reference sequence). There are 16 residues in the CDR3. Trimming shortened V by 4 bases and J by 0 bases, and 11 bases separated the two germline ends. Sequenced material: PBMCs. This clonotype was sampled from a man between 35 and 55 years old in good health and CMV-seropositive. V usage is TRBV5-5 and J usage is TRBJ1-6, with D hard to call. In DNA, the CDR3 is TGTGCCAGCAGCGCTTCCGGGGTCTCCTATAATTCACCCCTCCACTTT. Translating gives CASSASGVSYNSPLHF.